The next 18 T cell receptor beta chains were all read from a single sample in a study of T cell responses to AZD1222 COVID-19 vaccine. Sequencing was performed with immunoSEQ multiplex PCR; in TCRdb, only in-frame clones are kept and a portion is missing. The table includes roughly 120,000 clones, 80% to 90% detected once. This specimen consisted of peripheral blood, obtained on day 0 of MenACWY control vaccination. These receptors were taken from an adult in good health.

This chain connects TRBV4-1 to TRBJ1-3; D remains unclear. The V end was cut by 0 bases, the J end by 1 base, with 13 bases between. The CDR3 loop spans 17 amino acids. CDR1 and CDR2 (germline): MGHRA, YSYEKL. The CDR3 DNA follows: TGCGCCAGCAGCCAAGATAGAGTCCTCTTTTCTGGAAACACCATATATTTT. It translates to CASSQDRVLFSGNTIYF.

The V call is TRBV24-1, the J call TRBJ1-1, with TRBD1 as a possible D gene (5 bases). The germline V gene encodes CDR1 KGHDR and CDR2 SFDVKD. The CDR3 runs to 15 residues. The germline V and J ends were trimmed by 1 base and 1 base, with 9 bases remaining between them. The CDR3 sequence: CATSDFPGRNTEAFF. CDR3 nucleotide sequence: TGTGCCACCAGTGATTTCCCAGGGAGGAACACTGAAGCTTTCTTT.

The chain carries TRBV2 and TRBJ2-5; 11 nucleotides agree with TRBD2. Germline V gives CDR1 SNHLY, CDR2 FYNNEI. There are 15 residues in the CDR3. J lost 3 bases, V lost 4 bases, and 4 bases had no gene match. CDR3 nucleotide sequence: TGTGCCAGCAGTGGGGTTAGCGGGAGGGAAGAGACCCAGTACTTC. It is translated as CASSGVSGREETQYF.

The CDR3 coding sequence is TGTGCCAGCAGCTATTCCGCGGGACAGGGAAATGAGCAGTTCTTC. This codes for CASSYSAGQGNEQFF. The gene calls are TRBV7-3 and TRBJ2-1; 9 positions match TRBD1. CDR3 size: 15 residues. Germline CDR1 SGHTA, CDR2 FQGTGA. The V segment lost 4 bases and the J segment 7 bases; nucleotides outside the gene matches: 8.

The rearrangement uses TRBV10-3 and TRBJ1-2; D remains ambiguous. V lost 6 bases and J 10 bases, leaving 18 bases between the germline ends. There are 13 residues in the CDR3. Looked up from germline, CDR1 is ENHRY and CDR2 is SYGVKD. CDR3 nucleotide sequence: TGTGCCATCAGCATTCTAGACGTCCTCAACTACACCTTC. This sequence encodes CAISILDVLNYTF.

The V call is TRBV6-5, the J call TRBJ1-2, with TRBD1 identical over 9 bases. CDR3 length: 16 residues. J gave up 4 bases and V 4 bases, and 10 bases lay outside the gene matches. CDR1 is MNHEY, CDR2 SVGAGI, per germline. CDR3 in DNA: TGTGCCAGCAGTTTGAATAACAGGGGGCATCTCTATGGCTACACCTTC. Its protein product is CASSLNNRGHLYGYTF.

The chain combines TRBV2 with TRBJ2-7, with D unclear. The CDR3 runs 13 residues. Germline V lookup: CDR1 SNHLY, CDR2 FYNNEI. Trimming stripped 8 bases from V and 2 bases from J, with 13 bases between. CDR3 region: CASSQLTAYEQYF. The CDR3 DNA reads TGTGCCAGCTCTCAACTAACCGCCTACGAGCAGTACTTC.

The rearrangement joins TRBV6-5 to TRBJ1-2; a possible D gene is TRBD1 (5 bases). The germline gives CDR1 MNHEY, CDR2 SVGAGI. CDR3 length: 13 amino acids. Trimming pared 1 base from V and 7 bases from J, leaving 10 bases between. CDR3: CASSYWRGTGYTF. DNA for the CDR3: TGTGCCAGCAGTTACTGGCGGGGGACTGGCTACACCTTC.

The chain carries TRBV28 and TRBJ1-6; D not certain. Trimming shortened V by 5 bases and J by 4 bases, and 12 bases separated the two germline ends. Germline V gene data show CDR1 as MDHEN and CDR2 as SYDVKM. The CDR3 totals 15 residues. The CDR3 DNA follows: TGTGCCAGCAGTACTGAGGGCCTGTATAATTCACCCCTCCACTTT. Amino acids: CASSTEGLYNSPLHF.

The rearrangement uses TRBV11-3 and TRBJ1-5; D not certain. Trimming removed 5 bases from V and 0 bases from J, with 17 bases in between. The CDR3 covers 17 residues. Germline V gene sequence: CDR1 SGHNT, CDR2 YENEEA. CDR3 sequence reads: CASSPPERANSNQPQHF. CDR3 in DNA: TGTGCCAGCAGCCCCCCCGAACGGGCAAATAGCAATCAGCCCCAGCATTTT.

The V call is TRBV11-2, the J call TRBJ2-2; D unresolved. The CDR3 is 14 amino acids. Trimming stripped 2 bases from V and 7 bases from J, with 11 bases between. CDR1 is SGHAT, CDR2 FQNNGV, per germline. The CDR3: CASSLPPNVGELFF. The DNA for the CDR3 is TGTGCCAGCAGCTTACCCCCCAACGTCGGGGAGCTGTTTTTT.

The V and J genes are TRBV9 and TRBJ2-2; 7 bases agree with TRBD2. V lost 0 bases to trimming and J lost 3 bases; unmatched junction nucleotides: 5. This CDR3 has 16 residues. Germline V gene data show CDR1 as SGDLS and CDR2 as YYNGEE. DNA for the CDR3: TGTGCCAGCAGCGTAGTCCGCGGGGGACACACCGGGGAGCTGTTTTTT. This sequence encodes CASSVVRGGHTGELFF.

The CDR3 sequence is CASSQRAETQYF. The CDR3 DNA is TGTGCCAGCAGCCAAAGGGCTGAGACCCAGTACTTC. The genes are TRBV3-1 (or the pseudogene TRBV3-2) and TRBJ2-5; D gene unclear. CDR1 and CDR2 (germline): LGHDT, YNNKEL (reference sequence). This CDR3 has 12 residues. V was pared by 2 bases and J by 5 bases, with 6 bases between.

The V gene is TRBV14, the J gene TRBJ2-1; 11 bases match TRBD2. Germline V gene sequence: CDR1 SGHDN, CDR2 FVKESK. The CDR3 sequence is 19 residues long. The junction had 18 bases not matched to a gene; V was cut back by 4 bases and J by 7 bases. The CDR3 is CASSPIEGLAGGLGNEQFF. CDR3 in DNA: TGTGCCAGCAGCCCGATAGAGGGGCTAGCGGGGGGCTTGGGGAATGAGCAGTTCTTC.

The rearrangement joins TRBV4-1 to TRBJ1-2, with 10 positions matching TRBD1. Germline assignment: CDR1 MGHRA and CDR2 YSYEKL. V dropped 5 bases and J dropped 1; count of bases not matched to a gene: 7. The CDR3 has 16 residues. CDR3 in DNA: TGCGCCAGCAGCAGGGGACAGGGGAAGATTAACTATGGCTACACCTTC. It translates to CASSRGQGKINYGYTF.

The chain recombines TRBV28 with TRBJ1-2, with 7 bases aligning to TRBD1. After removal of 6 bases from V and 4 bases from J, the junction contained 5 bases not matched to a gene. Germline assignment: CDR1 MDHEN and CDR2 SYDVKM. This CDR3 region has 13 residues. The CDR3 loop reads CASRMDRSYGYTF. In DNA, the CDR3 is TGTGCCAGCAGAATGGACAGGAGCTATGGCTACACCTTC.

The chain couples TRBV12-3 or TRBV12-4 to TRBJ1-2; no clear D. The V and J ends lost 5 bases and 4 bases respectively, with 11 bases between them. This CDR3 has 13 amino acids. CDR3 in amino acids: CASSPLQSYGYTF. CDR3 in DNA: TGTGCCAGCAGTCCCCTACAGAGCTATGGCTACACCTTC.

The rearrangement links TRBV19 to TRBJ2-7; D unclear. V shed 0 bases and J shed 3 bases, with 9 bases lying between them. The CDR3 length is 14 residues. Germline CDR1 and CDR2: LNHDA and SQIVND (reference sequence). This CDR3 reads CASSIDAANYEQYF. DNA of the CDR3: TGTGCCAGTAGTATAGATGCTGCGAACTACGAGCAGTACTTC.